Listed below are T cell receptor beta chains from one sample, sequenced in a study of blood T cell repertoires in COVID-19. Sequencing was performed with immunoSEQ multiplex PCR; in TCRdb, only in-frame clones are kept and a portion is missing. Here the sample spans about 6,100 clones, 90% to 95% being singletons. Sequences were obtained from peripheral blood. These receptors were obtained from a human donor in a cohort sampled during active COVID-19. The CDR3 runs from the conserved cysteine through the conserved F or W. D genes are given only for firm matches. Clone sizes are given selectively: once, few, many, or a class where the clone is expanded.

v_gene	j_gene	d_gene	abundance	CDR3aa	CDR3nt
TRBV7-2	TRBJ1-6	-	-	CASSLIGGQSPLHF	TGTGCCAGCAGCTTAATAGGCGGACAATCACCCCTCCACTTT
TRBV19	TRBJ1-1	TRBD1	-	CASSPTGQGITEAFF	TGTGCCAGTAGTCCCACGGGACAGGGAATCACTGAAGCTTTCTTT
TRBV24-1	TRBJ2-3	TRBD2	-	CATSDPISGNTDTQYF	TGTGCCACCAGTGACCCCATCAGCGGGAACACAGATACGCAGTATTTT
TRBV11-2	TRBJ2-1	TRBD2	-	CASRTGGGAYNEQFF	TGTGCCAGTCGAACGGGAGGCGGGGCCTACAATGAGCAGTTCTTC
TRBV9	TRBJ2-1	TRBD2	once	CASSVGGLAGGTEQFF	TGTGCCAGCAGCGTAGGGGGACTAGCGGGAGGAACTGAGCAGTTCTTC
TRBV30	TRBJ2-2	TRBD1	few	CAWSRTGEDTGELFF	TGTGCCTGGAGCCGGACAGGGGAAGACACCGGGGAGCTGTTTTTT
TRBV5-1	TRBJ2-7	TRBD1	-	CASSLGQGAYEQYF	TGCGCCAGCAGCCTTGGACAGGGAGCCTACGAGCAGTACTTC
TRBV3-1/TRBV3-2	TRBJ2-5	TRBD1	-	CASSQVLDRAQETQYF	TGTGCCAGCAGCCAAGTCCTTGACAGGGCCCAAGAGACCCAGTACTTC
TRBV9	TRBJ2-6	-	-	CASTPYTTRSGANVLTF	TGTGCCAGCACCCCATATACTACCCGCTCTGGGGCCAACGTCCTGACTTTC
TRBV6-6	TRBJ1-6	TRBD1	-	CASRLGQGSNSPLHF	TGTGCCAGCAGATTAGGACAGGGGAGCAATTCACCCCTCCACTTT
TRBV28	TRBJ1-5	-	once	CASRRGDRPDQPQHF	TGTGCCAGCAGACGGGGGGACCGGCCCGATCAGCCCCAGCATTTT
TRBV28	TRBJ2-3	TRBD2	-	CASSFRGRADTQYF	TGTGCCAGCAGTTTTCGAGGGAGGGCAGATACGCAGTATTTT
TRBV7-2	TRBJ2-3	TRBD2	-	CASSRTSGSTDTQYF	TGTGCCAGCAGCCGGACTAGCGGGAGCACAGATACGCAGTATTTT
TRBV28	TRBJ2-5	TRBD1	once	CASPPGQGTYGTQYF	TGTGCCAGCCCCCCGGGACAGGGGACGTATGGGACCCAGTACTTC
TRBV6-4	TRBJ2-1	TRBD2	-	CASGRGGYNEQFF	TGTGCCAGCGGGCGGGGGGGGTACAATGAGCAGTTCTTC
TRBV7-8	TRBJ2-7	-	-	CASIPSERSYEQYF	TGTGCCAGCATCCCATCCGAGAGGTCCTACGAGCAGTACTTC
TRBV7-9	TRBJ1-6	TRBD1	few	CASSPDRVSSPLHF	TGTGCCAGCAGCCCTGACAGGGTTTCTTCACCCCTCCACTTT
TRBV6-2/TRBV6-3	TRBJ2-2	TRBD2	-	CASSTSGTTTGELFF	TGTGCCAGCAGTACTAGCGGGACCACTACCGGGGAGCTGTTTTTT
TRBV4-3	TRBJ1-4	-	-	CASSQAVVGGGEKLFF	TGCGCCAGCAGCCAAGCGGTTGTCGGGGGAGGGGAAAAACTGTTTTTT
TRBV4-2	TRBJ2-7	-	-	CASSPRVAEVYEQYF	TGTGCCAGCAGCCCTCGGGTAGCGGAGGTCTACGAGCAGTACTTC
TRBV30	TRBJ1-2	TRBD1	-	CAWSEDRIYGYTF	TGTGCCTGGAGTGAGGACAGGATCTATGGCTACACCTTC
TRBV30	TRBJ2-7	-	-	CAWSVGQGPYEQYF	TGTGCCTGGAGTGTGGGGCAGGGTCCCTACGAGCAGTACTTC
TRBV5-4	TRBJ2-5	TRBD1	-	CASTEPGQGRETQYF	TGTGCCAGCACGGAGCCGGGACAGGGGCGAGAGACCCAGTACTTC
TRBV27	TRBJ2-1	TRBD2	-	CASSPTSGRLYNEQFF	TGTGCCAGCAGTCCGACTAGCGGGAGACTATACAATGAGCAGTTCTTC
TRBV19	TRBJ1-1	TRBD1	-	CASTRGQGANHPEAFF	TGTGCCAGTACGAGGGGACAGGGGGCGAATCACCCTGAAGCTTTCTTT
TRBV19	TRBJ2-7	TRBD2	-	CASSRSGLAAYEQYF	TGTGCCAGTAGCCGTTCGGGCCTAGCGGCATACGAGCAGTACTTC
TRBV5-4	TRBJ2-1	TRBD1	-	CASSTRTGGTNEQFF	TGTGCCAGCAGCACTCGGACAGGGGGCACGAATGAGCAGTTCTTC
TRBV25-1	TRBJ2-7	-	-	CASSERGSSYEQYF	TGTGCCAGCAGTGAACGTGGCTCCTCCTACGAGCAGTACTTC
TRBV5-1	TRBJ2-3	TRBD2	-	CASRKLAGGTTDTQYF	TGCGCCAGCAGGAAGCTAGCGGGAGGGACCACAGATACGCAGTATTTT
TRBV7-2	TRBJ2-5	TRBD2	-	CASSQYGGGTQETQYF	TGTGCCAGCAGCCAATATGGCGGGGGGACCCAAGAGACCCAGTACTTC
TRBV4-2	TRBJ1-2	-	-	CASSQKYRDNYGYTF	TGTGCCAGCAGCCAGAAGTACAGGGACAACTATGGCTACACCTTC
TRBV5-1	TRBJ1-5	-	once	CASSPKDYSNQPQHF	TGCGCCAGCAGCCCAAAGGACTATAGCAATCAGCCCCAGCATTTT
TRBV29-1	TRBJ2-7	TRBD1	-	CSVEDPGRGSYEQYF	TGCAGCGTTGAAGATCCAGGCAGGGGGAGCTACGAGCAGTACTTC
TRBV11-2	TRBJ2-7	TRBD1	-	CASSLYRGYEQYF	TGTGCCAGCAGCTTATACAGGGGATACGAGCAGTACTTC
TRBV27	TRBJ2-2	TRBD2	few	CASSFRTSATGELFF	TGTGCCAGCAGTTTTAGGACTAGCGCCACCGGGGAGCTGTTTTTT
TRBV29-1	TRBJ2-1	TRBD2	-	CSVDSGRATEQFF	TGCAGCGTTGATAGCGGGAGGGCCACTGAGCAGTTCTTC
TRBV28	TRBJ2-2	-	once	CASSLGRGANTGELFF	TGTGCCAGCAGTTTAGGCAGGGGGGCGAACACCGGGGAGCTGTTTTTT
TRBV11-2	TRBJ2-5	TRBD1	-	CASREVNYGQGGETQYF	TGTGCCAGCAGGGAGGTAAATTACGGACAGGGAGGAGAGACCCAGTACTTC
TRBV7-9	TRBJ1-4	-	-	CASSLVGVTNEKLFF	TGTGCCAGCAGCTTAGTAGGAGTAACTAATGAAAAACTGTTTTTT
TRBV11-2	TRBJ2-3	TRBD1	-	CASSTGQGSTDTQYF	TGTGCCAGCAGCACGGGACAGGGAAGCACAGATACGCAGTATTTT
TRBV24-1	TRBJ1-5	-	-	CATSPGQSSNQPQHF	TGTGCCACCAGTCCGGGACAAAGTAGCAATCAGCCCCAGCATTTT
TRBV7-8	TRBJ2-1	TRBD2	-	CASSLILTSGSYNEQFF	TGTGCCAGCAGCTTAATCTTGACTAGCGGGAGCTACAATGAGCAGTTCTTC
TRBV6-2/TRBV6-3	TRBJ2-7	TRBD1	-	CASRYTGTGTYEQYF	TGTGCCAGCAGATACACCGGGACAGGGACCTACGAGCAGTACTTC
TRBV10-3	TRBJ2-3	-	once	CATMDRPTTDTQYF	TGTGCCACTATGGACAGACCCACGACAGATACGCAGTATTTT
TRBV21-1	TRBJ2-6	-	-	CASRLLAGVRGANVLTF	TGTGCCAGCAGACTCCTAGCGGGAGTAAGAGGAGCCAACGTCCTGACTTTC
TRBV7-2	TRBJ2-1	-	-	CASSTDGLPYNEQFF	TGTGCCAGCAGCACGGACGGACTGCCGTACAATGAGCAGTTCTTC
TRBV18	TRBJ2-7	-	-	CASSPRAGSEQYF	TGTGCCAGCTCACCACGCGCAGGGTCCGAGCAGTACTTC
TRBV5-4	TRBJ2-1	TRBD1	-	CASSARDRAGNEQFF	TGTGCCAGCAGCGCCCGGGACAGGGCAGGCAATGAGCAGTTCTTC
TRBV7-8	TRBJ2-2	-	once	CASSPNLADRRQDGELFF	TGTGCCAGCAGCCCAAATCTCGCGGACAGACGCCAAGACGGGGAGCTGTTTTTT
TRBV14	TRBJ2-3	-	-	CASSQDRGPDTQYF	TGTGCCAGCAGCCAAGATAGGGGCCCAGATACGCAGTATTTT
TRBV10-3	TRBJ1-1	TRBD1	-	CAISEPGQGARGTEAFF	TGTGCCATCAGTGAACCGGGACAGGGGGCGCGGGGAACTGAAGCTTTCTTT
TRBV2	TRBJ2-2	TRBD2	-	CASSLAGGRTGELFF	TGTGCCAGCTCCCTAGCGGGAGGACGGACCGGGGAGCTGTTTTTT
TRBV28	TRBJ2-1	TRBD2	-	CASSSPPSSGRYNEQFF	TGTGCCAGCAGTTCCCCCCCCTCTAGCGGGAGGTACAATGAGCAGTTCTTC
TRBV28	TRBJ2-7	TRBD2	large	CARGSSGNGIVEQYF	TGTGCCAGGGGGAGTAGCGGGAATGGAATCGTCGAGCAGTACTTC
TRBV5-1	TRBJ2-2	-	-	CASSLVIQGDTGELFF	TGCGCCAGCAGCTTGGTTATACAGGGCGACACCGGGGAGCTGTTTTTT